A single sample is the source of the 15 T cell receptor beta chains below, sequenced in a study of blood T cell repertoires in COVID-19. Sequencing used immunoSEQ multiplex PCR; TCRdb keeps in-frame clones, though not all of them. The repertoire includes hundreds of thousands of clones, roughly nine tenths of them detected once, and roughly 7% sits in the top ten. The sequencing input was peripheral blood. The receptors come from a man aged 55 to 70 who had recovered from COVID-19.

This clone is termed medium-sized. The V call is TRBV2, the J call TRBJ2-2; 8 nucleotides line up with TRBD1. V shed 3 bases, J shed 6 bases, and the junction held 6 bases outside the gene matches. Germline V gives CDR1 SNHLY, CDR2 FYNNEI. CDR3 length: 15 amino acids. In nucleotides, the CDR3 is TGTGCCAGCAGTGAGGCAGGGGGCGCGGCCGGGGAGCTGTTTTTT. This encodes CASSEAGGAAGELFF.

The chain recombines TRBV5-1 with TRBJ2-2; no clear D gene. The CDR3 has 15 amino acids. Trimming pared 0 bases from V and 4 bases from J, leaving 10 bases between. CDR1 is SGHRS and CDR2 is YFSETQ in the germline V gene. The CDR3 DNA sequence: TGCGCCAGCAGCTTGGCTGAGGCCCCCACCGGGGAGCTGTTTTTT. Translating gives CASSLAEAPTGELFF.

The chain joins TRBV11-3 to TRBJ2-2; no clear D. The CDR3 extends over 13 amino acids. CDR1 SGHNT and CDR2 YENEEA come from the germline V gene. V was trimmed by 1 base and J by 4 bases, leaving 4 bases between them. This CDR3 reads CASSLVFTGELFF. CDR3 nucleotide sequence: TGTGCCAGCAGCTTAGTCTTCACCGGGGAGCTGTTTTTT.

The V and J genes are TRBV30 and TRBJ1-5; TRBD1 matches at 9 bases. The V gene's germline CDR1 is GTSNPN and CDR2 SVGIG (reference sequence). V lost 1 base and J lost 4; bases outside the gene matches: 8. The CDR3 has 16 residues. The CDR3 spells CAWSDAGTGWNQPQHF. CDR3 DNA sequence: TGTGCCTGGAGTGACGCCGGGACAGGGTGGAATCAGCCCCAGCATTTT.

This clone was seen only once. The chain combines TRBV2 with TRBJ2-1; no reliable D call. In germline, CDR1 is SNHLY, CDR2 FYNNEI. The CDR3 covers 13 residues. V was shortened by 6 bases and J by 6 bases, with 12 bases between the two germline ends. The CDR3 DNA is TGTGCCAGCAGCCTAGTTCCCCCCAATGAGCAGTTCTTC. It translates to CASSLVPPNEQFF.

V is TRBV30 and J is TRBJ2-1, with 7 bases lining up with TRBD2. J lost 4 bases, V lost 5 bases, and 5 bases had no gene match. Germline V gene lookup returns CDR1 GTSNPN and CDR2 SVGIG (reference sequence). This CDR3 region has 13 residues. CDR3 residues: CAWDGGGYNEQFF. The DNA of the CDR3 is TGTGCCTGGGATGGCGGGGGTTACAATGAGCAGTTCTTC.

In its sample, this clone was seen once. The chain has TRBV3-1 (or the pseudogene TRBV3-2) and TRBJ2-5, with D maybe TRBD2 (6 bases). CDR1 and CDR2 from the germline V gene are LGHDT and YNNKEL (reference sequence). V shed 1 base and J shed 3 bases, with 9 bases lying between them. The CDR3 has 14 amino acids. The CDR3 spells CASSQVGGKETQYF. For the CDR3, the DNA is TGTGCCAGCAGCCAAGTTGGCGGGAAAGAGACCCAGTACTTC.

The chain has TRBV9 and TRBJ2-1, with D tentatively TRBD1 (5 bases). This CDR3 contains 16 residues. The V gene's germline CDR1 is SGDLS and CDR2 YYNGEE. Trimming pared 4 bases from V and 4 bases from J, leaving 18 bases between. CDR3 region: CASSPSGMPGYNEQFF. CDR3 nucleotides: TGTGCCAGCAGCCCCTCAGGGATGCCTGGTTACAATGAGCAGTTCTTC. Filled out from reference TRBV9 and TRBJ2-1, the complete variable domain reads DSGVTQTPKHLITATGQRVTLRCSPRSGDLSVYWYQQSLDQGLQFLIQYYNGEERAKGNILERFSAQQFPDLHSELNLSSLELGDSALYFCASSPSGMPGYNEQFFGPGTRLTVL.

The rearrangement joins TRBV12-3 or TRBV12-4 to TRBJ2-4; D call uncertain. V dropped 3 bases and J dropped 12 bases, with 15 bases sitting between them. There are 13 residues in the CDR3. The CDR3 loop reads CASSLGPVDDQYF. The CDR3 nucleotides read TGTGCCAGCAGTTTGGGCCCCGTAGATGATCAGTACTTC.

This chain connects TRBV3-1 (or the pseudogene TRBV3-2) to TRBJ1-6, with D maybe TRBD1 (6 bases). Trimming stripped 6 bases from V and 4 bases from J, with 10 bases between. The length of the CDR3 is 14 residues. The germline CDR1 and CDR2 sequences are LGHDT and YNNKEL (reference sequence). The chain's CDR3 is CASRSQGYNSPLHF. The CDR3 coding sequence is TGTGCCAGCAGATCCCAGGGGTATAATTCACCCCTCCACTTT.

The chain couples TRBV12-5 to TRBJ1-2, with a possible D match to TRBD1 (6 bases). The germline V gene has CDR1 LGHNT and CDR2 FRNRAP. V was clipped by 5 bases and J by 5 bases, with 15 bases between them. CDR3 length equals 14 residues. CDR3 residues: CASGPGGLWYGYTF. The DNA of the CDR3 is TGTGCTAGTGGTCCGGGGGGGCTGTGGTATGGCTACACCTTC.

The V gene is TRBV5-1, the J gene TRBJ2-3; a possible D gene is TRBD1 (5 bases). Germline-derived CDR1 and CDR2 are SGHRS and YFSETQ. Trimming left V 4 bases short and J 2 bases short, with 11 bases between. This CDR3 has 14 amino acids. CDR3 sequence reads: CASSPGHFTDTQYF. CDR3 in DNA: TGCGCCAGCAGCCCCGGACATTTCACAGATACGCAGTATTTT.

This clone was counted once. In nucleotides, the CDR3 is TGTGCCAGCAGAGTCGGACTAGCGGGGGTTCTTGAGCAGTTCTTC. Protein product: CASRVGLAGVLEQFF. This chain links TRBV4-2 with TRBJ2-1, with TRBD2 matching 13 bases. The trim removed 6 bases at V and 9 bases at J, leaving 8 bases unmatched. Germline loops: CDR1 LGHNA, CDR2 YNFKEQ. The CDR3 extends over 15 amino acids.

The chain carries TRBV5-1 and TRBJ1-3; D may be TRBD1 (6 bases). Germline V CDR1 and CDR2: SGHRS, YFSETQ. CDR3 size: 15 residues. V lost 2 bases and J 3 bases, leaving 12 bases between the germline ends. The CDR3 region has the DNA TGCGCCAGCAGCTTTGACACAGGGCGTGGAAACACCATATATTTT. The encoded protein is CASSFDTGRGNTIYF.

As DNA, the CDR3 is TGTGCCAGCAGCTTAGATTGGGCTAGCGGATACAATGAGCAGTTCTTC. Amino acid sequence: CASSLDWASGYNEQFF. This chain connects TRBV11-2 to TRBJ2-1; 7 bases map to TRBD2. V lost 0 bases to trimming and J lost 4 bases; unmatched junction nucleotides: 6. The CDR3 has 16 amino acids. Germline V gene data show CDR1 as SGHAT and CDR2 as FQNNGV.